The next 25 T cell receptor beta chains were all read from a single sample in a study of memory CD8 T cells in hepatitis C reinfection. Time point denoted: pre-reinfection, 55 to 20 weeks before reinfection detection. The sorted cells went straight to TCR sequencing with no prior in vitro expansion. Assay: immunoSEQ multiplex PCR; the TCRdb copy retains only in-frame clones and omits some. This sample has 50,000 or so clones, with roughly 89% found just once. What was sequenced was naive CD8+ T cells sorted from blood. Receptors originate from a man between 18 and 35 years old with hepatitis C virus infection.

Turning to this clone: At one boundary the junction diverges from the germline segment, which might be a read error. The CDR3 nucleotides read TGTGCCAGCAGTTTAGGGGGCTACGAGCAGCACTTC. It yields the protein CASSLGGYEQHF. The V call is TRBV27, the J call TRBJ2-7, with a weak D call TRBD1 (6 bases). Germline V CDR1 and CDR2: MNHEY, SMNVEV (reference sequence). The CDR3 is made up of 12 amino acids.

The rearrangement uses TRBV11-2 and TRBJ2-5; 10 bases fit TRBD2. CDR3 length: 14 residues. V was clipped by 4 bases and J by 2 bases; unmatched bases: 1. Germline V gene data show CDR1 as SGHAT and CDR2 as FQNNGV. The CDR3 region is CASSWTSGQETQYF. CDR3 coding DNA: TGTGCCAGCAGCTGGACTAGCGGACAAGAGACCCAGTACTTC.

This sequence joins TRBV6-1 and TRBJ2-4; D remains ambiguous. This CDR3 has 11 amino acids. Germline CDR1 and CDR2: MNHNS and SASEGT. Trimming left V 0 bases short and J 16 bases short, with 10 bases between. The CDR3 protein is CASSEAGPLYF. The CDR3 nucleotides read TGTGCCAGCAGTGAAGCGGGCCCATTATACTTC.

The gene calls are TRBV11-2 and TRBJ2-3; D is possibly TRBD1 (5 bases). V was clipped by 0 bases and J by 3 bases, with 13 bases between them. The germline gives CDR1 SGHAT, CDR2 FQNNGV. The CDR3 loop spans 16 amino acids. CDR3 loop: CASSLDRPRATDTQYF. CDR3 in DNA: TGTGCCAGCAGCTTAGATCGCCCCAGGGCAACAGATACGCAGTATTTT.

V is TRBV6-5 and J is TRBJ2-7; TRBD1 matches at 8 bases. The CDR3 totals 14 residues. Germline CDR1 MNHEY, CDR2 SVGAGI. Trimming cost V 2 bases and J 4 bases; bases outside gene matches: 4. CDR3 in amino acids: CASSYGQGGYEQYV. Here the CDR3 DNA reads TGTGCCAGCAGTTACGGACAGGGTGGTTACGAGCAGTACGTC.

This clone was seen a single time. The chain joins TRBV7-9 to TRBJ1-1; 8 nucleotides agree with TRBD1. CDR1 and CDR2 from the germline V gene are SEHNR and FQNEAQ (reference sequence). CDR3 length: 15 residues. V was clipped by 4 bases and J by 2 bases; unmatched bases: 6. The CDR3 bases are TGTGCCAGCAGCTCAATGACAGGGGTTAACACTGAAGCTTTCTTT. This encodes CASSSMTGVNTEAFF.

This sequence joins TRBV11-2 and TRBJ1-1; D not resolved. In germline, CDR1 is SGHAT, CDR2 FQNNGV. CDR3 size: 12 residues. With 3 bases removed from V and 7 bases from J, the gap between germline ends came to 9 bases. The CDR3 loop reads CASSFGLSEAFF. The CDR3 nucleotides are TGTGCCAGCAGCTTTGGGCTCAGTGAAGCTTTCTTT.

This chain uses TRBV2 with TRBJ2-3, with 7 bases matching TRBD2. CDR3 size: 15 residues. Germline loops: CDR1 SNHLY, CDR2 FYNNEI. V shed 6 bases, J shed 6 bases, and the junction held 12 bases outside the gene matches. CDR3 DNA: TGTGCCAGCAGGGCCTCACTAGCGACCAACGATACGCAGTATTTT. Its protein is CASRASLATNDTQYF.

CDR3 in DNA: TGTGCCAGCAGTTTTACCGGGACAGGGGGCAGTGAGCAGTTCTTC. This encodes CASSFTGTGGSEQFF. The J gene is TRBJ2-1, the V gene TRBV2, with 12 bases aligning to TRBD1. The germline V gene has CDR1 SNHLY and CDR2 FYNNEI. The length of the CDR3 is 15 residues. V lost 5 bases, J lost 9 bases, and 8 bases stayed unmatched.

The J gene is TRBJ2-3, the V gene TRBV6-6, with 11 bases lining up with TRBD2. Unmatched junction bases numbered 8, after V lost 7 bases and J lost 2 bases. The germline V gene has CDR1 MNHNY and CDR2 SVGAGI (reference sequence). This CDR3 has 16 amino acids. CDR3 sequence (DNA): TGTGCCAGCAAGACTAGCGGGAAGGGCCTCACAGATACGCAGTATTTT. It codes for CASKTSGKGLTDTQYF.

This chain connects TRBV7-9 to TRBJ2-1; 7 bases agree with TRBD2. The CDR3 extends over 13 amino acids. V lost 5 bases to trimming and J lost 10 bases; unmatched junction nucleotides: 8. Germline CDR1 is SEHNR and CDR2 is FQNEAQ (reference sequence). The CDR3 region is CASSQGRGGEQFF. The DNA for the CDR3 is TGTGCCAGCAGCCAGGGACGGGGAGGGGAGCAGTTCTTC.

The gene calls are TRBV5-1 and TRBJ2-1; 10 nucleotides align to TRBD2. Germline CDR1 and CDR2: SGHRS and YFSETQ. CDR3 length equals 15 residues. With 5 bases clipped from V and 7 bases from J, the junction kept 9 bases outside the gene matches. The CDR3, as DNA: TGCGCCAGCAGATGGACTAGCGGCCCCCTTAATGAGCAGTTCTTC. Its protein is CASRWTSGPLNEQFF. The full variable domain, its missing parts supplied by reference TRBV5-1 and TRBJ2-1, is KAGVTQTPRYLIKTRGQQVTLSCSPISGHRSVSWYQQTPGQGLQFLFEYFSETQRNKGNFPGRFSGRQFSNSRSEMNVSTLELGDSALYLCASRWTSGPLNEQFFGPGTRLTVL.

The chain has TRBV5-5 and TRBJ1-2; D call uncertain. CDR1 and CDR2 from the germline V gene are SGHKS and YYEKEE (reference sequence). The CDR3 totals 14 residues. Trimming stripped 2 bases from V and 0 bases from J, with 8 bases between. Written as DNA, the CDR3 is TGTGCCAGCAGCTTAGTACAGCCTAACTATGGCTACACCTTC. Translation gives CASSLVQPNYGYTF.

The chain carries TRBV30 and TRBJ1-1; 7 bases match TRBD1. This CDR3 is 13 amino acids long. The ends lost 2 bases at V and 4 bases at J; junction bases unmatched: 4. In germline, CDR1 is GTSNPN, CDR2 SVGIG (reference sequence). The CDR3 loop reads CAWSQGGSTEAFF. CDR3 nucleotides: TGTGCCTGGAGTCAGGGGGGTAGCACTGAAGCTTTCTTT.

Only a few counts were recorded for this clone. The chain carries TRBV4-1 and TRBJ2-2; 7 positions match TRBD1. Germline V gene data show CDR1 as MGHRA and CDR2 as YSYEKL. Losses at the gene ends were 0 bases for V and 4 bases for J; bases not matched to a gene: 11. The length of the CDR3 is 18 residues. Here the CDR3 DNA reads TGCGCCAGCAGCCAAGACCCGACAGGGTTAATGGGCACCGGGGAGCTGTTTTTT. Translation: CASSQDPTGLMGTGELFF.

The rearrangement links TRBV9 to TRBJ2-3; 8 nucleotides line up with TRBD2. The CDR3 totals 16 residues. V shed 3 bases, J shed 0 bases, and the junction held 6 bases outside the gene matches. Germline assignment: CDR1 SGDLS and CDR2 YYNGEE. The CDR3 here is CASSATGGGSTDTQYF. In DNA form, the CDR3 reads TGTGCCAGCAGCGCTACCGGGGGGGGAAGCACAGATACGCAGTATTTT.

The chain recombines TRBV18 with TRBJ2-3; D may be TRBD2 (6 bases). The V and J ends lost 3 bases and 4 bases respectively, with 17 bases between them. CDR1 KGHSH and CDR2 LQKENI come from the germline V gene. CDR3 length: 16 amino acids. As DNA, the CDR3 is TGTGCCAGCTCACCTGTTCGGGAGCTATCCCCAGATACGCAGTATTTT. Translated: CASSPVRELSPDTQYF.

With respect to this clone: A read error may account for a junction end that differs from germline. CDR3 sequence reads: CASKPRDTGYEQLF. The CDR3, as DNA: TGTGCCAGCAAGCCACGGGACACGGGCTATGAGCAGCTCTTC. V usage is TRBV9 and J usage is TRBJ2-1; D may be TRBD1 (6 bases). The CDR3 is 14 residues long. Germline CDR1 SGDLS, CDR2 YYNGEE.

The chain links TRBV4-1 to TRBJ1-5; D not resolved. This CDR3 contains 13 residues. The germline V gene has CDR1 MGHRA and CDR2 YSYEKL. V lost 4 bases, J lost 5 bases, and 9 bases lay in between. The chain's CDR3 is CASSRERDQPQHF. DNA for the CDR3: TGCGCCAGCAGCCGAGAGAGGGATCAGCCCCAGCATTTT.

The genes are TRBV5-4 and TRBJ2-1; maybe TRBD2 (5 bases). The CDR3 covers 12 residues. Looked up from germline, CDR1 is SGHNT and CDR2 is YYREEE (reference sequence). Trimming took 4 bases from V and 6 from J, leaving 8 bases between them. CDR3 loop: CASSGGFNEQFF. In DNA form, the CDR3 reads TGTGCCAGCAGCGGAGGATTCAATGAGCAGTTCTTC.

This clone has only one observation. V and J are TRBV9 and TRBJ2-5, with a tentative D call TRBD2 (6 bases). The CDR3 consists of 15 residues. Looked up from germline, CDR1 is SGDLS and CDR2 is YYNGEE. V lost 0 bases and J lost 5, with 14 bases in between. The CDR3 nucleotides are TGTGCCAGCAGCGTAGACGGGAGCGCTGGGGAGACCCAGTACTTC. This codes for CASSVDGSAGETQYF. Full variable domain (missing parts from reference TRBV9 and TRBJ2-5): DSGVTQTPKHLITATGQRVTLRCSPRSGDLSVYWYQQSLDQGLQFLIQYYNGEERAKGNILERFSAQQFPDLHSELNLSSLELGDSALYFCASSVDGSAGETQYFGPGTRLLVL.

V usage is TRBV2 and J usage is TRBJ2-5; 8 nucleotides match TRBD1. The germline V gene encodes CDR1 SNHLY and CDR2 FYNNEI. The CDR3 totals 14 residues. The J segment lost 3 bases and the V segment lost 6 bases, leaving 6 bases of the junction unmatched. The CDR3 protein is CASSAMDREETQYF. CDR3 bases: TGTGCCAGCAGCGCGATGGACAGGGAAGAGACCCAGTACTTC.

The gene calls are TRBV27 and TRBJ2-7; D ambiguous. Germline values: CDR1 MNHEY, CDR2 SMNVEV (reference sequence). V was trimmed by 4 bases and J by 1 base, leaving 11 bases between them. The CDR3 runs to 14 residues. For the CDR3, the DNA is TGTGCCAGCAGTTCCTACCTAGTGTCCTACGAGCAGTACTTC. Its protein product is CASSSYLVSYEQYF.

The V and J genes are TRBV28 and TRBJ2-5, with TRBD1 identical over 11 bases. V lost 3 bases to trimming and J lost 5 bases; unmatched junction nucleotides: 5. Germline V lookup: CDR1 MDHEN, CDR2 SYDVKM. The CDR3 length is 15 residues. The CDR3 nucleotides read TGTGCCAGCAGTTTCCTGGACAGGGGGCGCGAGACCCAGTACTTC. As protein: CASSFLDRGRETQYF. Combining the CDR3 with reference TRBV28 and TRBJ2-5 gives the whole variable domain DVKVTQSSRYLVKRTGEKVFLECVQDMDHENMFWYRQDPGLGLRLIYFSYDVKMKEKGDIPEGYSVSREKKERFSLILESASTNQTSMYLCASSFLDRGRETQYFGPGTRLLVL.

CDR3 protein: CASSLDMGAARVGTEAFF. The CDR3 coding sequence is TGTGCCAGCAGCTTGGATATGGGGGCCGCGCGTGTTGGCACTGAAGCTTTCTTT. This rearrangement joins TRBV5-4 to TRBJ1-1; D possibly corresponds to TRBD1 (6 bases). The germline gives CDR1 SGHNT, CDR2 YYREEE (reference sequence). The CDR3 sequence is 18 residues long. Deletions cut 0 bases from V and 4 bases from J, with 22 bases between.